Following are 2 T cell receptor beta chains from one sample sequenced in a study of graft-versus-host responses after intestinal transplantation. Libraries were prepared by immunoSEQ multiplex PCR; TCRdb keeps only in-frame clonotypes and omits some of them. The table records some 92,000 clones, 80% to 95% of them present only once. These TCRs' antigens remain unknown. The starting material was unstimulated CD4+ T cells sorted from spleen or lymph node cells, obtained before intestinal transplant. The receptors come from a human donor who received an intestinal transplant.

The rearrangement links TRBV7-9 to TRBJ2-2; D uncertain. Trimming removed 1 base from V and 4 bases from J, with 10 bases in between. Germline CDR1 reads SEHNR; CDR2 reads FQNEAQ (reference sequence). This CDR3 region has 15 residues. The CDR3: CASSLVGHSTGELFF. The CDR3 DNA reads TGTGCCAGCAGCTTAGTTGGGCACAGCACCGGGGAGCTGTTTTTT.

The J gene is TRBJ2-2, the V gene TRBV27; perhaps D is TRBD1 or TRBD2 (5 bases each). The CDR3 totals 16 residues. Per the germline V gene, CDR1 is MNHEY and CDR2 is SMNVEV (reference sequence). Trimming took 3 bases from V and 6 from J, leaving 17 bases between them. The CDR3 coding sequence is TGTGCCAGCAGTTTCCGCGTGGGGGTACGAGCCGGGGAGCTGTTTTTT. Amino acids: CASSFRVGVRAGELFF.